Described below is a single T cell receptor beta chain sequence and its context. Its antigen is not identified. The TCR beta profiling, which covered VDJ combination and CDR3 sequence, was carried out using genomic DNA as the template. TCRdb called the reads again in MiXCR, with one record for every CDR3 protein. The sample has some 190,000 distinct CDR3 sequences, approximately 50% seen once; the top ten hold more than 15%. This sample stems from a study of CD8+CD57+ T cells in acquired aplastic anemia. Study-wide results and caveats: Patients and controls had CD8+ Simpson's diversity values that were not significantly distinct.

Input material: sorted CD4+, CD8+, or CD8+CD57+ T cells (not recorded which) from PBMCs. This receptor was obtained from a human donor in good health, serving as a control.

This CDR3 is CASSDRVPYEQYF. CDR3 in DNA: TGCGCCAGCAGTGACAGGGTTCCCTACGAGCAGTACTTC. The chain couples TRBV10-2 to TRBJ2-7, with a tentative D call TRBD1 (5 bases). Germline loops: CDR1 WSHSY, CDR2 SAAADI. This CDR3 comprises 13 residues. V lost 3 bases to trimming and J lost 2 bases, with 8 bases between them.